These 6 T cell receptor beta chains came from one sample sequenced in a study of Graves' ophthalmopathy and Graves' hyperthyroidism. Amplified material comprised TCR beta CDR3 regions derived from RNA transcripts. HTBI-primed first-round RT-PCR preceded second-round multiplex PCR. Via MiXCR, TCRdb re-called the multiplex PCR reads, giving one row per CDR3 protein. The sample yields 620,000 or so distinct CDR3 sequences, approximately 21% seen once. The sample consisted of peripheral blood. The receptors shown here come from a woman younger than 35 with stable Graves' hyperthyroidism. Some clones in this sample may be carry-over from other donors' samples.

This clonotype has ten or more counts. The V gene is TRBV19, the J gene TRBJ2-7; 7 positions match TRBD1. The length of the CDR3 is 16 residues. The junction had 8 bases not matched to a gene; V was cut back by 3 bases and J by 0 bases. The germline CDR1 and CDR2 sequences are LNHDA and SQIVND (reference sequence). Written as DNA, the CDR3 is TGTGCCAGTAGTATTGGGGGACAGCTTTACTCCTACGAGCAGTACTTC. As protein: CASSIGGQLYSYEQYF.

The chain recombines TRBV12-3 or TRBV12-4 with TRBJ1-5; 8 bases are a match to TRBD1. The CDR3 is 15 amino acids. After removal of 3 bases from V and 6 bases from J, the junction contained 7 bases not matched to a gene. CDR3 residues: CASSFSGGAGQPQHF. The DNA for the CDR3 is TGTGCCAGCAGTTTTTCAGGGGGCGCGGGTCAGCCCCAGCATTTT.

V and J are TRBV12-3 or TRBV12-4 and TRBJ1-1; 11 bases map to TRBD1. With V trimmed by 5 bases and J by 5 bases, 7 bases remained unmatched. The CDR3 length is 15 residues. The CDR3 reads CASSQGQGAVTEAFF. The CDR3 coding sequence is TGTGCCAGCAGTCAAGGACAGGGGGCGGTAACTGAAGCTTTCTTT.

Only a few counts were recorded for this clonotype. The rearrangement uses TRBV12-3 or TRBV12-4 and TRBJ1-5; TRBD1 aligns across 7 bases. The CDR3 contains 15 residues. With 5 bases clipped from V and 9 bases from J, the junction kept 13 bases outside the gene matches. The CDR3, as DNA: TGTGCCAGCAGTCCCGAGACAGGGTTGGATCGGCCCCAGCATTTT. It encodes CASSPETGLDRPQHF.

The sample holds a few counts of this clonotype. The V gene is TRBV12-3 or TRBV12-4, the J gene TRBJ2-4; D not certain. The CDR3 totals 12 residues. Trimming took 3 bases from V and 5 from J, leaving 5 bases between them. CDR3 amino acids: CASSLDENIQYF. The CDR3 region has the DNA TGTGCCAGCAGTTTGGATGAAAACATTCAGTACTTC.

V gene TRBV18 combines with J gene TRBJ1-1; 7 bases fit TRBD1. Trimming removed 8 bases from V and 0 bases from J; junction bases left unmatched: 9. Germline assignment: CDR1 KGHSH and CDR2 LQKENI. The CDR3 sequence is 15 residues long. This CDR3 is CASVADRSMNTEAFF. CDR3 sequence (DNA): TGTGCCAGCGTCGCGGACAGGTCCATGAACACTGAAGCTTTCTTT. The full variable domain, in which reference TRBV18 and TRBJ1-1 provide the parts outside the CDR3, is NAGVMQNPRHLVRRRGQEARLRCSPMKGHSHVYWYRQLPEEGLKFMVYLQKENIIDESGMPKERFSAEFPKEGPSILRIQQVVRGDSAAYFCASVADRSMNTEAFFGQGTRLTVV.